This TCR beta chain was identified in a study of T cell changes during pregnancy in multiple sclerosis. Sequenced by immunoSEQ multiplex PCR; TCRdb stores in-frame clones only, minus some. The table shows 30,000 to 45,000 clones, with about 91% occurring only once. Trimming removed 0 bases from V and 2 bases from J; junction bases left unmatched: 3. CDR1 and CDR2 from the germline V gene are SGHNT and YYREEE (reference sequence). This CDR3 region has 16 residues. This TCR derives from a female donor in good health, enrolled as a control in a pregnancy study. This chain links TRBV5-4 with TRBJ2-7; 12 nucleotides agree with TRBD2. Sequencing was performed on CD4+ T cells from peripheral blood mononuclear cells, taken in the third trimester of pregnancy. As DNA, the CDR3 is TGTGCCAGCAGCTTGGGACTAGCGGGGGCAACCTACGAGCAGTACTTC. Its protein product is CASSLGLAGATYEQYF.